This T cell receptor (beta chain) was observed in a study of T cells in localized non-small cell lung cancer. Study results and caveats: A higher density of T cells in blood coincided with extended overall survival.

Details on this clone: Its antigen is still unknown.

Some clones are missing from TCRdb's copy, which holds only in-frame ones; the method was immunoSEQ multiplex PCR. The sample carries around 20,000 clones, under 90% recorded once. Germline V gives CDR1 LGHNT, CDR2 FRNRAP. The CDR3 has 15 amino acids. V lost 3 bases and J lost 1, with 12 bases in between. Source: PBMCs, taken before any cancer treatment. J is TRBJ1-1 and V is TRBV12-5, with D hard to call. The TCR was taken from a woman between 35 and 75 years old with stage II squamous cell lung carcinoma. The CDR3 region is CASGLGVSGNTEAFF. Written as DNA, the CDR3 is TGTGCTAGTGGTTTAGGTGTAAGTGGGAACACTGAAGCTTTCTTT.